A single sample gave rise to the 19 T cell receptor beta chains below, sequenced in a study of blood T cells in healthy people across ages. Through a sample-barcoded 5' primer and a J-beta primer mix, a second PCR was run for roughly 7 to 11 cycles. TCRdb re-analysed the 5' RACE reads in MiXCR, keeping a single row per CDR3 protein. The sample yields 800,000 to 900,000 distinct CDR3 sequences, 62% seen once. Specimen: blood. These TCRs come from a young man in good health.

The rearrangement uses TRBV7-3 and TRBJ2-3; tentative D call: TRBD1 (6 bases). The CDR3 is 13 residues long. V lost 6 bases, J lost 3 bases, and 10 bases lay in between. Germline CDR1 and CDR2: SGHTA and FQGTGA. Here the CDR3 reads CASRSTGTDTQYF. The CDR3 bases are TGTGCCAGCAGATCGACAGGTACAGATACGCAGTATTTT.

This clonotype was detected ten times or more. The rearrangement uses TRBV12-3 or TRBV12-4 and TRBJ2-5; weak D call: TRBD2 (6 bases). V lost 3 bases and J lost 7, with 15 bases in between. This CDR3 spans 14 amino acids. The CDR3 loop is CASSLRGTAGTQYF. Here the CDR3 DNA reads TGTGCCAGCAGTTTGCGGGGCACGGCCGGGACCCAGTACTTC.

The chain joins TRBV6-1 to TRBJ2-1; tentatively, D is TRBD1 or TRBD2 (5 bases each). The germline gives CDR1 MNHNS, CDR2 SASEGT. The CDR3 sequence is 15 residues long. V lost 6 bases, J lost 7 bases, and 19 bases lay in between. CDR3 coding DNA: TGTGCCAGCAGGGGGTGGGACCCCCTCGGGAATGAGCAGTTCTTC. Translated, it gives CASRGWDPLGNEQFF.

The chain recombines TRBV14 with TRBJ2-7; the match to TRBD2 covers 12 bases. V shed 4 bases and J 3 bases; nucleotides not matched to a gene: 7. The CDR3 is made up of 16 amino acids. The V gene's germline CDR1 is SGHDN and CDR2 FVKESK. For the CDR3, the DNA is TGTGCCAGCAGCCCGATTGGACTAGCGGGGTTCTACGAGCAGTACTTC. Translation gives CASSPIGLAGFYEQYF.

This rearrangement joins TRBV7-3 to TRBJ2-3; D may be TRBD2 (6 bases). Germline V gene sequence: CDR1 SGHTA, CDR2 FQGTGA. The CDR3 is made up of 17 amino acids. V lost 0 bases and J lost 6, with 19 bases in between. The CDR3 coding sequence is TGTGCCAGCAGCTTAACGTCGGGAGACGCTGGATCGGATACGCAGTATTTT. Its protein is CASSLTSGDAGSDTQYF.

The J gene is TRBJ2-7, the V gene TRBV29-1; 8 bases are a match to TRBD1. Per germline, CDR1 SQVTM and CDR2 ANQGSEA. This CDR3 region has 14 residues. The ends lost 2 bases at V and 3 bases at J; junction bases unmatched: 6. In nucleotides, the CDR3 is TGCAGCGTTGAATCCGGACAGGGCATCTACGAGCAGTACTTC. Amino acid sequence: CSVESGQGIYEQYF.

The rearrangement uses TRBV7-3 and TRBJ2-3; D ambiguous. This CDR3 spans 15 amino acids. With 5 bases removed from V and 5 bases from J, the gap between germline ends came to 17 bases. From germline, CDR1 is SGHTA and CDR2 FQGTGA. CDR3 coding DNA: TGTGCCAGCAGCCCATCGGGTACGTTAGGAGATACGCAGTATTTT. Translating gives CASSPSGTLGDTQYF.

The table lists this clonotype with a few counts. V usage is TRBV4-2 and J usage is TRBJ2-3; no reliable D call. V gave up 0 bases and J gave up 6 bases, with 16 bases separating them. The CDR3 runs 16 residues. Germline CDR1 reads LGHNA; CDR2 reads YNFKEQ. As DNA, the CDR3 is TGTGCCAGCAGCCAAGAGAGTCGGTATATTCCGGATACGCAGTATTTT. It codes for CASSQESRYIPDTQYF.

This rearrangement joins TRBV7-2 to TRBJ2-5, with 7 bases identical to TRBD1. J was trimmed by 4 bases and V by 6 bases; bases with no gene match: 8. The CDR3 totals 14 residues. CDR1 and CDR2 from the germline V gene are SGHTA and FQGNSA. Here the CDR3 DNA reads TGTGCCAGCAGTGCCGGGACAGTCATAGAGACCCAGTACTTC. Protein product: CASSAGTVIETQYF. The whole variable domain, remainder taken from reference TRBV7-2 and TRBJ2-5, is GAGVSQSPSNKVTEKGKDVELRCDPISGHTALYWYRQSLGQGLEFLIYFQGNSAPDKSGLPSDRFSAERTGGSVSTLTIQRTQQEDSAVYLCASSAGTVIETQYFGPGTRLLVL.

A word on this clonotype: The junction shows a germline mismatch at one end, possibly a read error. This chain connects TRBV4-3 to TRBJ1-5, with D uncertain. CDR3 length equals 16 residues. Germline values: CDR1 LGHNA, CDR2 YSLEER. The CDR3 sequence is CASNQDTFPGRQPQHF. CDR3 nucleotide sequence: TGCGCCAGCAACCAAGATACCTTTCCCGGGAGGCAGCCCCAGCATTTT.

The table lists this clonotype with a few counts. Being one base from a much bigger clone, this may be a read error. The chain has TRBV28 and TRBJ2-5; 10 bases match TRBD1. Per germline, CDR1 MDHEN and CDR2 SYDVKM. The CDR3 runs to 16 residues. The V gene end was trimmed by 2 bases and the J gene end by 11 bases; junction bases not matched to a gene: 14. CDR3 DNA: TGTGCCAGCAGTTTAACCGGGACAGGGGTAGAGAATGAGCAGTACTTC. This sequence encodes CASSLTGTGVENEQYF.

Comment on this clonotype: A read error is possible here, since a much larger clone lies one base away. The chain recombines TRBV10-3 with TRBJ2-7, with D tentatively TRBD1 or TRBD2 (5 bases each). CDR1 is ENHRY, CDR2 SYGVKD, per germline. This CDR3 is built from 13 residues. V lost 11 bases, J lost 5 bases, and 19 bases lay in between. CDR3 residues: CAVVEAGSNEQYF. The CDR3 region has the DNA TGTGCCGTCGTCGAAGCAGGGAGTAACGAGCAGTACTTC.

The V call is TRBV20-1, the J call TRBJ2-7; 7 bases fit TRBD1. The germline CDR1 and CDR2 sequences are DFQATT and SNEGSKA (reference sequence). Trimming at V came to 3 bases and at J to 2 bases, leaving 4 bases not matched to a gene. The CDR3 is made up of 13 amino acids. CDR3 nucleotides: TGCAGTGCTAGTTCAGGGGGACCCTACGAGCAGTACTTC. It is translated as CSASSGGPYEQYF.

V usage is TRBV5-1 and J usage is TRBJ1-1; possible D gene TRBD1, 5 bases. The germline gives CDR1 SGHRS, CDR2 YFSETQ. This CDR3 contains 15 residues. Trimming took off 3 bases at V and 6 bases at J, with 18 bases between the two ends. In nucleotides, the CDR3 is TGCGCCAGCAGCTCCAACCAGCTGACAGTCGCTGAAGCTTTCTTT. This codes for CASSSNQLTVAEAFF. Full variable domain (missing parts from reference TRBV5-1 and TRBJ1-1): KAGVTQTPRYLIKTRGQQVTLSCSPISGHRSVSWYQQTPGQGLQFLFEYFSETQRNKGNFPGRFSGRQFSNSRSEMNVSTLELGDSALYLCASSSNQLTVAEAFFGQGTRLTVV.

CDR3 bases: TGTGCCAGCAGCTTTGTCGGACAAACCTCGTCCTCTGGGGCCAACGTCCTGACTTTC. This codes for CASSFVGQTSSSGANVLTF. This sequence joins TRBV7-2 and TRBJ2-6; weak D call: TRBD1 (5 bases). Trimming cost V 3 bases and J 0 bases, with 18 bases left between them. CDR1 and CDR2 (germline): SGHTA, FQGNSA. This CDR3 region has 19 residues.

The CDR3, as DNA: TGTGCCATCAGTGAGTCGTTCGACTATGGCTACACCTTC. Translation: CAISESFDYGYTF. The chain carries TRBV10-3 and TRBJ1-2; D gene uncertain. CDR1 and CDR2 (germline): ENHRY, SYGVKD. This CDR3 comprises 13 residues. Trimming removed 0 bases at V and 3 bases at J, with 5 bases between.

V and J are TRBV7-2 and TRBJ2-1; D remains unclear. The V gene lost 3 bases and the J gene lost 3 bases, with 18 bases spanning the gap. The CDR3 runs to 17 residues. Germline CDR1 is SGHTA and CDR2 is FQGNSA. The CDR3, as DNA: TGTGCCAGCAGCTTTGGTCAGGCTAGTGGTTACTACAATGAGCAGTTCTTC. Amino acid sequence: CASSFGQASGYYNEQFF.

The J gene is TRBJ2-5, the V gene TRBV29-1; TRBD1 matches 8 bases. Trimming cost V 6 bases and J 1 base; bases outside gene matches: 10. The CDR3 contains 15 residues. CDR1 and CDR2 (germline): SQVTM, ANQGSEA. The chain's CDR3 is CSVALGTGLQETQYF. CDR3 sequence (DNA): TGCAGCGTCGCCCTAGGGACAGGTCTCCAAGAGACCCAGTACTTC.

This clonotype has only a few counts. This chain links TRBV18 with TRBJ2-6; 8 nucleotides line up with TRBD1. The germline gives CDR1 KGHSH, CDR2 LQKENI. This CDR3 spans 16 amino acids. The trim removed 3 bases at V and 4 bases at J, leaving 5 bases unmatched. The CDR3 here is CASSPVTGAGANVLTF. CDR3 in DNA: TGTGCCAGCTCACCGGTGACAGGGGCAGGGGCCAACGTCCTGACTTTC.